This T cell receptor (beta chain) derives from a study of early T cells in non-severe SARS-CoV-2 infection. Study-wide context: Sequencing used unsorted whole-blood bulk RNA, so chains lack pairing. Study conclusions and caveats: Clonotype matching in VDJdb favored anti-spike CD8 responses and did not capture private and CD4 specificities.

Researchers tagged individual cDNA molecules with unique molecular identifiers. TCRdb re-called the 5' RACE reads through MiXCR, storing one row per CDR3 protein. The table lists just under 65,000 distinct CDR3 sequences, more than 7% of them singletons, with around an eighth in the top ten. V lost 5 bases, J lost 6 bases, and 9 bases stayed unmatched. The CDR3 has 16 residues. Germline V gene lookup returns CDR1 LNHDA and CDR2 SQIVND (reference sequence). This clonotype turned up a few times. Its antigen remains unidentified. This TCR was recovered from an adult who was a healthcare worker with PCR-confirmed SARS-CoV-2 infection or an uninfected control (not recorded which). The chain is built from TRBV19 and TRBJ2-2, with 10 bases fitting TRBD2. The starting material was whole blood, obtained at baseline. The CDR3 loop reads CASSPNLAGVPGELFF. CDR3 nucleotides: TGTGCCAGTAGTCCAAATCTAGCGGGAGTCCCCGGGGAGCTGTTTTTT. Supplemented by reference TRBV19 and TRBJ2-2, the full variable domain reads DGGITQSPKYLFRKEGQNVTLSCEQNLNHDAMYWYRQDPGQGLRLIYYSQIVNDFQKGDIAEGYSVSREKKESFPLTVTSAQKNPTAFYLCASSPNLAGVPGELFFGEGSRLTVL.